A selection of T cell receptor beta chains follows, all from one sample in a study of blood T cell repertoires in COVID-19. TCRdb's copy holds only in-frame clones and misses some; the assay was immunoSEQ multiplex PCR. The repertoire has some 200,000 clones, roughly four fifths of them found once; the top ten carry around 6.1%. Input material: peripheral blood. The receptors derive from a middle-aged woman with acute or convalescent COVID-19. Each CDR3 is given with its conserved first and last residue. Fields, in order: clone size, V gene, J gene, D gene, CDR3 length, CDR3 protein, CDR3 DNA. A D gene is named only where the DNA matches it firmly. Rows give clone size only sometimes, using once, few, many, or a class for an expanded clone.

>NA|TRBV5-1|TRBJ2-3|NA|16
CASSSPPGKASDTQYF
TGCGCCAGCAGCTCCCCACCGGGTAAAGCGTCAGATACGCAGTATTTT
>NA|TRBV24-1|TRBJ1-5|NA|14
CATSDWASGQPQHF
TGTGCCACCAGTGATTGGGCGTCGGGGCAGCCCCAGCATTTT
>NA|TRBV20-1|TRBJ1-1|NA|14
CSASRGGGRTEAFF
TGCAGTGCTAGTAGGGGGGGCGGAAGGACTGAAGCTTTCTTT
>NA|TRBV18|TRBJ2-7|TRBD1|14
CASSPRQGTYEQYF
TGTGCCAGCTCCCCTAGACAGGGGACCTACGAGCAGTACTTC
>NA|TRBV27|TRBJ2-5|NA|13
CASSLTYVETQYF
TGTGCCAGCAGTTTAACCTACGTTGAGACCCAGTACTTC
>few|TRBV28|TRBJ1-1|TRBD1|14
CASLSLGQDFEAFF
TGTGCCAGTTTGTCCTTGGGACAGGATTTTGAAGCTTTCTTT
>few|TRBV20-1|TRBJ2-5|NA|13
CSASRTTYETQYF
TGCAGTGCTAGTCGTACGACATATGAGACCCAGTACTTC
>NA|TRBV14|TRBJ1-2|NA|12
CASSHYRDGYTF
TGTGCCAGCAGCCACTACAGGGACGGCTACACCTTC
>NA|TRBV28|TRBJ1-2|TRBD1|16
CASTFSDRGERYGYTF
TGTGCCAGCACCTTTAGCGACAGGGGGGAAAGGTATGGCTACACCTTC
>NA|TRBV3-1/TRBV3-2|TRBJ2-7|TRBD2|14
CASSQGLGAYEQYF
TGTGCCAGCAGCCAGGGACTAGGGGCCTACGAGCAGTACTTC
>NA|TRBV27|TRBJ1-2|TRBD1|19
CASSLYFPTDRGLGYGYTF
TGTGCCAGCAGTTTATATTTCCCTACCGACAGGGGGCTTGGCTATGGCTACACCTTC
>NA|TRBV19|TRBJ1-5|TRBD1|13
CASTRDRGQPQHF
TGTGCCAGTACCCGGGACAGGGGGCAGCCCCAGCATTTT
>NA|TRBV7-9|TRBJ1-4|NA|15
CASSLKGATNEKLFF
TGTGCCAGCAGCTTAAAGGGGGCAACTAATGAAAAACTGTTTTTT
>NA|TRBV6-5|TRBJ1-2|TRBD1|13
CASSPTGGNGYTF
TGTGCCAGCAGTCCGACAGGGGGGAATGGCTACACCTTC
>NA|TRBV28|TRBJ2-7|NA|14
CASSGRGISYEQYF
TGTGCCAGCAGCGGGCGGGGTATCTCCTACGAGCAGTACTTC
>NA|TRBV11-2|TRBJ2-1|NA|15
CASSATSNVHNEQFF
TGTGCCAGCAGCGCGACTAGTAATGTCCACAATGAGCAGTTCTTC
>few|TRBV19|TRBJ1-6|TRBD1|14
CASRPKGADSPLHF
TGTGCCAGTAGGCCGAAGGGGGCGGATTCACCCCTCCACTTT
>few|TRBV10-3|TRBJ1-3|NA|15
CAISDWRGSGNTIYF
TGTGCCATCAGTGATTGGCGGGGGAGTGGAAACACCATATATTTT
>NA|TRBV24-1|TRBJ2-1|NA|15
CATSGYRDGNNEQFF
TGTGCCACCAGCGGATACAGGGATGGGAACAATGAGCAGTTCTTC
>NA|TRBV4-2|TRBJ2-1|TRBD2|15
CASSLAGVSYNEQFF
TGTGCCAGCAGCCTGGCGGGAGTGTCCTACAATGAGCAGTTCTTC
>once|TRBV6-5|TRBJ2-2|NA|14
CASKARANTGELFF
TGTGCCAGCAAAGCCAGGGCGAACACCGGGGAGCTGTTTTTT
>NA|TRBV6-6|TRBJ1-6|NA|13
CASSLGLNSPLHF
TGTGCCAGTAGCCTGGGTCTTAATTCACCCCTCCACTTT
>NA|TRBV2|TRBJ1-2|TRBD1|16
CASNRDRGHEAYGYTF
TGTGCCAGCAATCGGGACAGGGGGCATGAAGCCTATGGCTACACCTTC
>NA|TRBV27|TRBJ2-3|TRBD2|19
CASSHSLVCAVAGEDTQYF
TGTGCCAGCTCCCATTCGTTGGTGTGCGCGGTAGCGGGCGAGGATACGCAGTATTTT
>NA|TRBV3-1/TRBV3-2|TRBJ1-1|NA|14
CASSQGPSGAAAFF
TGTGCCAGCAGCCAAGGTCCATCAGGGGCGGCGGCTTTCTTT
>NA|TRBV28|TRBJ2-7|NA|14
CASSEQGRSYEQYF
TGTGCCAGCAGTGAGCAGGGGCGCTCCTACGAGCAGTACTTC
>once|TRBV15|TRBJ1-1|TRBD1|15
CATTLRGQGNTEAFF
TGTGCCACCACCCTACGGGGACAGGGGAACACTGAAGCTTTCTTT
>once|TRBV27|TRBJ1-6|NA|15
CASSGRGRGNSPLHF
TGTGCCAGCAGTGGCCGGGGGAGGGGAAATTCACCCCTCCACTTT
>NA|TRBV24-1|TRBJ1-5|NA|13
CATSDRLNQPQHF
TGTGCCACCAGTGACAGACTAAATCAGCCCCAGCATTTT
>NA|TRBV7-2|TRBJ2-1|NA|16
CASSSRTVPSYNEQFF
TGTGCCAGCAGCTCGAGGACTGTCCCCTCCTACAATGAGCAGTTCTTC
>NA|TRBV27|TRBJ1-3|NA|15
CASSFRGGAGNTIYF
TGTGCCAGCAGTTTCCGCGGGGGGGCTGGAAACACCATATATTTT
>NA|TRBV19|TRBJ1-6|NA|15
CASSIQGSYNSPLHF
TGTGCCAGTAGTATACAGGGATCCTATAATTCACCCCTCCACTTT
>NA|TRBV24-1|TRBJ2-7|TRBD2|15
CATSAATSGIYEQYF
TGTGCCACCAGTGCCGCCACTAGCGGGATTTACGAGCAGTACTTC
>NA|TRBV6-1|TRBJ2-1|TRBD2|12
CASNEAAGVKFF
TGTGCCAGCAATGAAGCAGCGGGAGTGAAGTTCTTC
>NA|TRBV5-6|TRBJ2-7|TRBD1|13
CASSSPGQGEQYF
TGTGCCAGCAGCTCTCCGGGACAGGGGGAGCAGTACTTC
>NA|TRBV12-3/TRBV12-4|TRBJ2-1|TRBD2|12
CASGNLAGEQFF
TGTGCCAGCGGGAACCTAGCGGGAGAGCAGTTCTTC
>NA|TRBV5-1|TRBJ1-3|TRBD1|15
CASSPGTGGGNTIYF
TGCGCCAGCAGCCCCGGGACAGGGGGCGGAAACACCATATATTTT
>once|TRBV6-5|TRBJ2-3|NA|14
CAGRESSSTDTQYF
TGTGCCGGAAGGGAGTCATCTAGCACAGATACGCAGTATTTT
>NA|TRBV9|TRBJ2-7|TRBD1|15
CASSKGTDRSYEQYF
TGTGCCAGCAGCAAAGGGACAGATCGTTCCTACGAGCAGTACTTC
>few|TRBV5-1|TRBJ1-5|NA|14
CASSFTGLDQPQHF
TGCGCCAGCAGCTTCACAGGGCTGGATCAGCCCCAGCATTTT
>NA|TRBV5-1|TRBJ2-2|NA|16
CASSLAQGVNTGELFF
TGCGCCAGCAGCTTGGCCCAAGGGGTGAACACCGGGGAGCTGTTTTTT